The 27 T cell receptor beta chains in this list originate from one sample, sequenced in a study of T cell changes during pregnancy in multiple sclerosis. Generated by immunoSEQ multiplex PCR, the TCRdb table keeps only in-frame clones and is missing some. In the table there are 45,000 to 55,000 clones, 90% to 95% of which are singletons. The input for sequencing was peripheral blood, taken after pregnancy. Every receptor here comes from a female donor with multiple sclerosis, enrolled in a pregnancy study.

The chain is built from TRBV9 and TRBJ2-2; D ambiguous. The germline V and J ends were trimmed by 0 bases and 0 bases, with 15 bases remaining between them. Germline CDR1 SGDLS, CDR2 YYNGEE. This CDR3 contains 18 residues. CDR3 region: CASSVGTPTRANTGELFF. The CDR3 DNA reads as TGTGCCAGCAGCGTAGGAACGCCAACCCGAGCGAACACCGGGGAGCTGTTTTTT.

The rearrangement links TRBV19 to TRBJ1-5; possible D gene TRBD1, 6 bases. The CDR3 runs 15 residues. Germline V CDR1 and CDR2: LNHDA, SQIVND (reference sequence). The V end lost 1 base, the J end lost 6 bases, and 13 bases lay between the germline ends. This CDR3 reads CASSIVGAAGQPQHF. In nucleotides, the CDR3 is TGTGCCAGTAGTATAGTGGGGGCTGCTGGTCAGCCCCAGCATTTT.

The rearrangement uses TRBV6-1 and TRBJ2-5, with 8 bases lining up with TRBD2. The CDR3 is 14 residues long. Looked up from germline, CDR1 is MNHNS and CDR2 is SASEGT. J gave up 4 bases and V 3 bases, and 4 bases lay outside the gene matches. The CDR3 sequence: CASSDTAGVETQYF. The CDR3, as DNA: TGTGCCAGCAGTGATACAGCGGGGGTAGAGACCCAGTACTTC.

This chain links TRBV5-4 with TRBJ2-3; 7 positions match TRBD1. There are 17 residues in the CDR3. V lost 5 bases, J lost 2 bases, and 14 bases stayed unmatched. CDR1 and CDR2 (germline): SGHNT, YYREEE (reference sequence). The CDR3 region has the DNA TGTGCCAGCAGGGCCGGACTGACAGGGATACCCACAGATACGCAGTATTTT. Translating it yields CASRAGLTGIPTDTQYF. Filled out from reference TRBV5-4 and TRBJ2-3, the complete variable domain reads ETGVTQSPTHLIKTRGQQVTLRCSSQSGHNTVSWYQQALGQGPQFIFQYYREEENGRGNFPPRFSGLQFPNYSSELNVNALELDDSALYLCASRAGLTGIPTDTQYFGPGTRLTVL.

The CDR3 is CASSPRDYPRDTQYF. The DNA for the CDR3 is TGTGCCAGCAGCCCCCGGGACTACCCCCGGGATACGCAGTATTTT. V gene TRBV9 combines with J gene TRBJ2-3; 7 positions agree with TRBD2. V lost 4 bases, J lost 6 bases, and 11 bases stayed unmatched. The CDR3 spans 15 residues. Germline V CDR1 and CDR2: SGDLS, YYNGEE.

The J gene is TRBJ2-2, the V gene TRBV29-1, with 8 bases identical to TRBD1. CDR1 and CDR2 from the germline V gene are SQVTM and ANQGSEA. CDR3 length equals 12 residues. V lost 7 bases and J lost 7; bases outside the gene matches: 5. The CDR3, as DNA: TGCAGCGGACAGGGGTGGATCGGGGAGCTGTTTTTT. As protein: CSGQGWIGELFF.

The gene calls are TRBV19 and TRBJ1-2; 9 bases match TRBD1. Germline CDR1 LNHDA, CDR2 SQIVND (reference sequence). CDR3 size: 15 residues. V lost 5 bases, J lost 6 bases, and 10 bases stayed unmatched. For the CDR3, the DNA is TGTGCCAGTAGTGCACAACAGGGGGCGGCTGATGGCTACACCTTC. Translated, it gives CASSAQQGAADGYTF. The whole variable domain, filled in from reference TRBV19 and TRBJ1-2, reads DGGITQSPKYLFRKEGQNVTLSCEQNLNHDAMYWYRQDPGQGLRLIYYSQIVNDFQKGDIAEGYSVSREKKESFPLTVTSAQKNPTAFYLCASSAQQGAADGYTFGSGTRLTVV.

The CDR3 bases are TGTGCCAGCAGTTACCAGGGGATAGGACAGCCCCAGCATTTT. Translation gives CASSYQGIGQPQHF. V gene TRBV6-5 combines with J gene TRBJ1-5; weak D call: TRBD1 (6 bases). The CDR3 extends over 14 amino acids. Germline lookup yields CDR1 MNHEY and CDR2 SVGAGI. Trimming left V 2 bases short and J 7 bases short, with 12 bases between.

V is TRBV6-5 and J is TRBJ1-2; tentative D call: TRBD1 (6 bases). V dropped 6 bases and J dropped 8 bases, with 13 bases sitting between them. The CDR3 extends over 12 amino acids. Germline CDR1 is MNHEY and CDR2 is SVGAGI. The CDR3 sequence is CASSMSGEGYTF. CDR3 nucleotides: TGTGCCAGCAGCATGTCAGGGGAAGGCTACACCTTC.

The V gene is TRBV7-2, the J gene TRBJ2-5; 8 nucleotides align to TRBD1. Per germline, CDR1 SGHTA and CDR2 FQGNSA. V was pared by 5 bases and J by 4 bases, with 6 bases of the junction left unmatched. CDR3 length equals 14 residues. The CDR3 nucleotides read TGTGCCAGCAGCCCTGGCGGGACAGGAGAGACCCAGTACTTC. Its protein is CASSPGGTGETQYF.

The chain joins TRBV5-5 to TRBJ1-1, with D maybe TRBD1 (5 bases). CDR3 length: 15 amino acids. Per the germline V gene, CDR1 is SGHKS and CDR2 is YYEKEE (reference sequence). V was shortened by 0 bases and J by 6 bases, with 15 bases between the two germline ends. CDR3 loop: CASSLAGQGLSEAFF. The CDR3 DNA reads TGTGCCAGCAGCTTGGCAGGTCAGGGTTTGTCTGAAGCTTTCTTT.

V is TRBV19 and J is TRBJ2-5, with 13 bases identical to TRBD2. CDR3 length equals 16 residues. Germline V lookup: CDR1 LNHDA, CDR2 SQIVND (reference sequence). With V trimmed by 7 bases and J by 3 bases, 8 bases remained unmatched. DNA of the CDR3: TGTGCCAGTAAATCTGGGACTAGCGGGGTAGAAGAGACCCAGTACTTC. Translation gives CASKSGTSGVEETQYF.

The chain couples TRBV5-4 to TRBJ2-5, with TRBD2 as a possible D gene (5 bases). V was trimmed by 5 bases and J by 2 bases, leaving 10 bases between them. This CDR3 contains 13 residues. Germline loops: CDR1 SGHNT, CDR2 YYREEE (reference sequence). Written as DNA, the CDR3 is TGTGCCAGCAGGATGGACTCTCAAGAGACCCAGTACTTC. Residues: CASRMDSQETQYF.

V and J are TRBV9 and TRBJ2-5, with a weak D call TRBD1 (6 bases). The CDR3 sequence is 16 residues long. V was shortened by 2 bases and J by 0 bases, with 14 bases between the two germline ends. Germline values: CDR1 SGDLS, CDR2 YYNGEE. The CDR3 sequence is CASSVRDNSYQETQYF. CDR3 bases: TGTGCCAGCAGCGTCCGGGACAACTCGTACCAAGAGACCCAGTACTTC. The full variable domain, rest sourced from reference TRBV9 and TRBJ2-5, is DSGVTQTPKHLITATGQRVTLRCSPRSGDLSVYWYQQSLDQGLQFLIQYYNGEERAKGNILERFSAQQFPDLHSELNLSSLELGDSALYFCASSVRDNSYQETQYFGPGTRLLVL.

V gene TRBV4-2 combines with J gene TRBJ2-4; 10 bases line up with TRBD2. V dropped 0 bases and J dropped 1; count of bases not matched to a gene: 6. This CDR3 contains 18 residues. Germline CDR1 reads LGHNA; CDR2 reads YNFKEQ. The CDR3 DNA reads as TGTGCCAGCAGCCAAGACGTTAGCGGGGGGCGGGCCAAAAACATTCAGTACTTC. It specifies CASSQDVSGGRAKNIQYF.

This chain connects TRBV7-2 to TRBJ1-5; 9 positions agree with TRBD1. V gave up 5 bases and J gave up 4 bases; unmatched junction bases: 3. Germline V CDR1 and CDR2: SGHTA, FQGNSA. The CDR3 contains 14 residues. CDR3 sequence (DNA): TGTGCCAGCAGCCAAGGACAGGGGAATCAGCCCCAGCATTTT. Its translation: CASSQGQGNQPQHF.

This sequence joins TRBV7-2 and TRBJ2-3; tentatively, D is TRBD1 (5 bases). The CDR3 contains 16 residues. V gave up 3 bases and J gave up 2 bases, with 15 bases separating them. Germline V CDR1 and CDR2: SGHTA, FQGNSA. CDR3 amino acids: CASSLLRGRVTDTQYF. The CDR3, as DNA: TGTGCCAGCAGCTTGTTAAGGGGTCGAGTCACAGATACGCAGTATTTT.

CDR3 residues: CASSGRGQGAKNIQYF. The CDR3, as DNA: TGTGCCAGCAGCGGACGGGGACAGGGGGCCAAAAACATTCAGTACTTC. The gene calls are TRBV5-8 and TRBJ2-4; 10 bases agree with TRBD1. In germline, CDR1 is SGHTS, CDR2 YDEGEE. The CDR3 is made up of 16 amino acids. J lost 1 base, V lost 4 bases, and 5 bases had no gene match.

V is TRBV4-3 and J is TRBJ2-3; 8 bases match TRBD2. The CDR3 runs 18 residues. Looked up from germline, CDR1 is LGHNA and CDR2 is YSLEER. V shed 0 bases and J 4 bases; nucleotides not matched to a gene: 12. CDR3 DNA sequence: TGCGCCAGCAGCCAAGATTTCCCGGGGGGGAGGTATTCAGATACGCAGTATTTT. Its protein product is CASSQDFPGGRYSDTQYF.

The rearrangement uses TRBV7-9 and TRBJ2-5, with 8 bases identical to TRBD1. The CDR3 loop spans 17 amino acids. Looked up from germline, CDR1 is SEHNR and CDR2 is FQNEAQ (reference sequence). V shed 5 bases and J 1 base; nucleotides not matched to a gene: 12. As DNA, the CDR3 is TGTGCCAGCAGCCTTCTGGGGGTAGGACAGGGCCAAGAGACCCAGTACTTC. Amino acids: CASSLLGVGQGQETQYF.

This chain links TRBV5-4 with TRBJ2-5; 10 bases align to TRBD1. The germline gives CDR1 SGHNT, CDR2 YYREEE (reference sequence). The CDR3 consists of 13 residues. V dropped 9 bases and J dropped 4; count of bases not matched to a gene: 6. CDR3 residues: CATSTGGAETQYF. Written as DNA, the CDR3 is TGTGCCACTTCGACAGGGGGCGCAGAGACCCAGTACTTC.

J is TRBJ2-7 and V is TRBV6-5; 11 bases are shared with TRBD1. After removal of 0 bases from V and 6 bases from J, the junction contained 4 bases not matched to a gene. This CDR3 has 15 amino acids. Germline V lookup: CDR1 MNHEY, CDR2 SVGAGI. The CDR3 loop is CASSYSGTGGSEQYF. In DNA form, the CDR3 reads TGTGCCAGCAGTTACTCGGGGACAGGGGGATCCGAGCAGTACTTC.

The chain joins TRBV5-4 to TRBJ2-3; tentatively, D is TRBD1 (5 bases). This CDR3 region has 17 residues. V lost 2 bases and J 8 bases, leaving 24 bases between the germline ends. Germline values: CDR1 SGHNT, CDR2 YYREEE (reference sequence). CDR3 nucleotide sequence: TGTGCCAGCAGCTTTCTAATCGAGGTAGTCCGCCAGGGTACGCAGTATTTT. This codes for CASSFLIEVVRQGTQYF.

The chain combines TRBV15 with TRBJ2-5; a weak D match, TRBD1 (5 bases). The CDR3 runs to 14 residues. CDR1 is LNHNV, CDR2 YYDKDF, per germline (reference sequence). V was pared by 4 bases and J by 0 bases, with 9 bases between. CDR3 sequence (DNA): TGTGCCACCAGCAAACGACAGTACCAAGAGACCCAGTACTTC. This translates into CATSKRQYQETQYF.

The V gene is TRBV7-2, the J gene TRBJ2-7, with a possible D match to TRBD2 (5 bases). Germline values: CDR1 SGHTA, CDR2 FQGNSA. V was clipped by 1 base and J by 1 base, with 11 bases between them. The CDR3 has 15 amino acids. The CDR3 DNA follows: TGTGCCAGCAGCTTAGGGTCCGGCGGGTCCTACGAGCAGTACTTC. It translates to CASSLGSGGSYEQYF.

The chain joins TRBV7-2 to TRBJ2-3, with D perhaps matching TRBD2 (5 bases). V dropped 5 bases and J dropped 2 bases, with 11 bases sitting between them. Germline V gene sequence: CDR1 SGHTA, CDR2 FQGNSA. This CDR3 comprises 14 residues. This CDR3 is CASSLDYSTDTQYF. The CDR3 DNA reads TGTGCCAGCAGCCTAGACTACTCCACAGATACGCAGTATTTT.

CDR3 region: CASSRDRLNTEAFF. CDR3 coding DNA: TGTGCCAGCTCACGGGACAGGTTGAACACTGAAGCTTTCTTT. The chain combines TRBV4-2 with TRBJ1-1, with TRBD1 matching over 8 bases. Losses at the gene ends were 8 bases for V and 0 bases for J; bases not matched to a gene: 5. The germline CDR1 and CDR2 sequences are LGHNA and YNFKEQ. This CDR3 region has 14 residues.